This T cell receptor (beta chain) was captured by sequencing in a study of T-cell memory formation after mild COVID-19. There are 11 residues in the CDR3. Germline V CDR1 and CDR2: DFQATT, SNEGSKA (reference sequence). The V gene lost 4 bases and the J gene lost 0 bases, with 3 bases spanning the gap. Regarding this clonotype: Its antigen is unknown.

Study-level points and caveats: Day 15 to 85 contracting clones showed balanced CD4/CD8; later expanders leaned CD4+.

Using constant-segment primers, 5'RACE produced TCR alpha and TCR beta cDNA libraries carrying sample barcodes and UMIs. TCRdb re-derived calls from the 5' RACE reads in MiXCR, one entry per CDR3 protein. Altogether under 400,000 distinct CDR3 sequences are present, around a fifth being singletons, with the ten largest covering around 13%. What was sequenced was PBMCs or a T cell subset sorted from them (not recorded which). The receptor was isolated from an adult woman who had mild COVID-19 (a few samples of this study predate the infection). Cell type and time point are not known. J is TRBJ1-2 and V is TRBV20-1; unclear D gene. The chain's CDR3 is CSATPNYGYTF. DNA for the CDR3: TGCAGTGCTACACCTAACTATGGCTACACCTTC.